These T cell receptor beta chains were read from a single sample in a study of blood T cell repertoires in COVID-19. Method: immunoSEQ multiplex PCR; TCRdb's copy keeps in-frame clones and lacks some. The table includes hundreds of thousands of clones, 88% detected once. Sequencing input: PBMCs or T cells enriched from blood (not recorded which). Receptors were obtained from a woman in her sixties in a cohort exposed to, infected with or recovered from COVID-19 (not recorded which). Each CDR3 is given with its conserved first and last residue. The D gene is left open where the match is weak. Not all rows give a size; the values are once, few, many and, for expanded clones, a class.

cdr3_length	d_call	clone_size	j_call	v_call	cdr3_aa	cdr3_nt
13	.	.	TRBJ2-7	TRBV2	CASSAHGTYEQYF	TGTGCCAGCAGTGCCCACGGGACCTACGAGCAGTACTTC
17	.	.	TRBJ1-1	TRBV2	CASSEELRGNLNTEAFF	TGTGCCAGCAGTGAAGAGTTAAGGGGAAATTTGAACACTGAAGCTTTCTTT
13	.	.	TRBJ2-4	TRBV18	CASSPEKRNIQYF	TGTGCCAGCTCACCTGAGAAAAGAAACATTCAGTACTTC
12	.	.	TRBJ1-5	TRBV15	CATTDSNQPQHF	TGTGCCACGACAGATAGCAATCAGCCCCAGCATTTT
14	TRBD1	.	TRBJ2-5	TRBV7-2	CASSLDRAGETQYF	TGTGCCAGCAGTTTGGACAGGGCCGGGGAGACCCAGTACTTC
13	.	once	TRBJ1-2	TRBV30	CAWKRQWLYGYTF	TGTGCCTGGAAGCGCCAGTGGCTCTATGGCTACACCTTC
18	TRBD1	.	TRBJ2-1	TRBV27	CASSFQTPTGTSYNEQFF	TGTGCCAGCAGTTTCCAAACCCCGACAGGGACCTCCTACAATGAGCAGTTCTTC
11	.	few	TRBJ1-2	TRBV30	CAWGTRDGYTF	TGTGCCTGGGGTACCCGGGATGGCTACACCTTC
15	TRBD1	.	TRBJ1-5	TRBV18	CASSPRDRGNQPQHF	TGTGCCAGCTCACCACGAGACAGGGGCAATCAGCCCCAGCATTTT
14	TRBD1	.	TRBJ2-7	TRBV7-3	CASSETGGSYEQYF	TGTGCCAGCAGCGAGACAGGGGGAAGCTACGAGCAGTACTTC
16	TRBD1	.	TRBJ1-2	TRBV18	CASSPPPPGGIYGYTF	TGTGCCAGCTCACCACCTCCCCCAGGGGGGATCTATGGCTACACCTTC
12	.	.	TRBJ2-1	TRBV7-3	CASSSGGDEQFF	TGTGCCAGCAGCTCGGGTGGCGATGAGCAGTTCTTC
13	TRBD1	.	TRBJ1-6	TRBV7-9	CASSSTGGVTLHF	TGTGCCAGCAGCTCAACAGGGGGGGTTACCCTCCACTTT
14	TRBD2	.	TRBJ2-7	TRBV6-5	CASSRTSGSQEQYF	TGTGCCAGCAGTAGGACTAGCGGGAGTCAAGAGCAGTACTTC
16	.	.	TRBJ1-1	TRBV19	CASRTITQGRNTEAFF	TGTGCCAGTAGGACGATCACTCAGGGGCGAAACACTGAAGCTTTCTTT
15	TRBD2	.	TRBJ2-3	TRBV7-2	CASSLGASGSDTQYF	TGTGCCAGCAGCTTAGGGGCTAGCGGGAGTGATACGCAGTATTTT
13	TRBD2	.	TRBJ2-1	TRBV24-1	CATSDGGRAASFF	TGTGCCACCAGTGATGGGGGGAGGGCCGCGTCGTTCTTC
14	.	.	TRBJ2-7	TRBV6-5	CASSYSKGGGEQYF	TGTGCCAGCAGTTACTCGAAGGGGGGGGGCGAGCAGTACTTC
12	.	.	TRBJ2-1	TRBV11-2	CASSLDARGPFF	TGTGCCAGCAGCTTAGACGCGCGTGGTCCGTTCTTC
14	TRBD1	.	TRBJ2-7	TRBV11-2	CASRFTGTGYEQYF	TGTGCCAGCAGATTCACCGGGACAGGCTACGAGCAGTACTTC
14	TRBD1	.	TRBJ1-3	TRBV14	CASSRQGPGNTIYF	TGTGCCAGCAGCCGACAGGGCCCTGGAAACACCATATATTTT
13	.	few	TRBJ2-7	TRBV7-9	CASSFPSPYEQYF	TGTGCCAGCAGCTTCCCCTCCCCCTACGAGCAGTACTTC
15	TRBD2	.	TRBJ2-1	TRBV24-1	CATSDGLAGANEQFF	TGTGCCACCAGTGATGGGCTAGCGGGGGCCAATGAGCAGTTCTTC
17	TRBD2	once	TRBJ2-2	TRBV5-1	CASSLVPSGTNTGELFF	TGCGCCAGCAGCTTGGTTCCTAGCGGGACGAACACCGGGGAGCTGTTTTTT
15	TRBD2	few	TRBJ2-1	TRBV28	CASSGRTSGRDEQFF	TGTGCCAGCAGTGGCCGAACTAGCGGGAGGGATGAGCAGTTCTTC
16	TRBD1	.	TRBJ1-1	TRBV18	CASSPPDRGRKTEAFF	TGTGCCAGCTCACCCCCGGACAGGGGTCGGAAAACTGAAGCTTTCTTT
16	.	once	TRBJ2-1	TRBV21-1	CASSKVTSGTDNEQFF	TGTGCCAGCAGCAAAGTTACCTCTGGGACAGACAATGAGCAGTTCTTC
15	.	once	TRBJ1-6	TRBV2	CASSATGAYNSPLHF	TGTGCCAGCAGCGCGACAGGAGCGTATAATTCACCCCTCCACTTT
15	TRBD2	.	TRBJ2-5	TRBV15	CATSRGTSGKETQYF	TGTGCCACCAGCAGGGGGACTAGCGGGAAAGAGACCCAGTACTTC
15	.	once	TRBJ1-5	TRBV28	CASSFRLGGGQPQHF	TGTGCCAGCAGTTTCCGGTTGGGGGGGGGTCAGCCCCAGCATTTT
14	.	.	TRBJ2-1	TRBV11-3	CASSLDWTYNEQFF	TGTGCCAGCAGCTTGGACTGGACCTACAATGAGCAGTTCTTC
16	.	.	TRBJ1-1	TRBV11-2	CASSPQGHQVNTEAFF	TGTGCCAGCAGCCCCCAGGGGCACCAGGTGAACACTGAAGCTTTCTTT
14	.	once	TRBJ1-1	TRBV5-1	CASSLGPGNTEAFF	TGCGCCAGCAGCTTGGGTCCGGGGAACACTGAAGCTTTCTTT
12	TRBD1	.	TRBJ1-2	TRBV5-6	CASRTGGHGYTF	TGTGCCAGCAGAACAGGGGGCCATGGCTACACCTTC
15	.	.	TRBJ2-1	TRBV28	CASSSPAGQFREQFF	TGTGCCAGCAGTTCCCCAGCGGGCCAGTTCCGTGAGCAGTTCTTC
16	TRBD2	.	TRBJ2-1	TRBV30	CAWSALLSGSANEQFF	TGTGCCTGGAGTGCCCTACTGAGCGGGAGTGCCAATGAGCAGTTCTTC
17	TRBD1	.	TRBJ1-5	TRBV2	CASSEGQGIFSNQPQHF	TGTGCCAGCAGTGAGGGACAGGGAATATTTAGCAATCAGCCCCAGCATTTT
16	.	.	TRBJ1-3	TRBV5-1	CASSTRTASSGNTIYF	TGCGCCAGCAGTACGCGTACAGCCAGCTCTGGAAACACCATATATTTT
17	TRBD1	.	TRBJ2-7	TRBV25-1	CASSESRGQRSTYEQYF	TGTGCCAGCAGTGAATCTAGGGGACAGCGGAGTACCTACGAGCAGTACTTC
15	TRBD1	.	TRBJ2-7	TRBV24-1	CATSDSRQGAYEQYF	TGTGCCACCAGTGATTCGAGACAGGGAGCCTACGAGCAGTACTTC
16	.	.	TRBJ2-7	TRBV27	CASSPGVGGTSYEQYF	TGTGCCAGCAGCCCCGGGGTGGGAGGAACCTCCTACGAGCAGTACTTC
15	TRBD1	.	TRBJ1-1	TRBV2	CASSYPTGGNTEAFF	TGTGCCAGCAGTTACCCGACAGGGGGGAACACTGAAGCTTTCTTT
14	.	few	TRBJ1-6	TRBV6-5	CASSPWAVPAPLHF	TGTGCCAGCAGTCCTTGGGCCGTACCGGCACCCCTCCACTTT
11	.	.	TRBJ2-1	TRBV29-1	CSVRANNEQFF	TGCAGCGTGAGGGCGAACAATGAGCAGTTCTTC
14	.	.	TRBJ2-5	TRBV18	CASSPRELKETQYF	TGTGCCAGCTCACCTCGGGAGCTTAAGGAGACCCAGTACTTC
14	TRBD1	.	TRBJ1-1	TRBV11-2	CASSLGQGITEAFF	TGTGCCAGCAGCTTAGGACAGGGTATCACTGAAGCTTTCTTT
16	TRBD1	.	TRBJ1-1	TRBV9	CASSVPYRGPETKAFF	TGTGCCAGCAGCGTTCCATACAGGGGACCTGAAACCAAAGCTTTCTTT
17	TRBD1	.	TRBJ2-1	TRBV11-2	CASSLGVHRGPYNEQFF	TGTGCCAGCAGCTTAGGGGTCCACAGGGGACCCTACAATGAGCAGTTCTTC
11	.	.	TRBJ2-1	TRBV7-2	CASNLRNEQFF	TGTGCCAGCAACCTACGAAATGAGCAGTTCTTC
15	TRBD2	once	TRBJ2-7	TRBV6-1	CASSDSGRASYEQYF	TGTGCCAGCAGTGATAGCGGGAGGGCTTCCTACGAGCAGTACTTC
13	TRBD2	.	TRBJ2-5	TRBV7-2	CASSREVDETQYF	TGTGCCAGCAGTCGGGAGGTAGATGAGACCCAGTACTTC
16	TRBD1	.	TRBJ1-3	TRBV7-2	CASGDRGRPSGNTIYF	TGTGCCAGCGGGGACAGGGGGCGCCCCTCTGGAAACACCATATATTTT
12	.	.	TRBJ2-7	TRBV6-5	CASRARSYEQYF	TGTGCCAGCAGGGCACGATCCTACGAGCAGTACTTC